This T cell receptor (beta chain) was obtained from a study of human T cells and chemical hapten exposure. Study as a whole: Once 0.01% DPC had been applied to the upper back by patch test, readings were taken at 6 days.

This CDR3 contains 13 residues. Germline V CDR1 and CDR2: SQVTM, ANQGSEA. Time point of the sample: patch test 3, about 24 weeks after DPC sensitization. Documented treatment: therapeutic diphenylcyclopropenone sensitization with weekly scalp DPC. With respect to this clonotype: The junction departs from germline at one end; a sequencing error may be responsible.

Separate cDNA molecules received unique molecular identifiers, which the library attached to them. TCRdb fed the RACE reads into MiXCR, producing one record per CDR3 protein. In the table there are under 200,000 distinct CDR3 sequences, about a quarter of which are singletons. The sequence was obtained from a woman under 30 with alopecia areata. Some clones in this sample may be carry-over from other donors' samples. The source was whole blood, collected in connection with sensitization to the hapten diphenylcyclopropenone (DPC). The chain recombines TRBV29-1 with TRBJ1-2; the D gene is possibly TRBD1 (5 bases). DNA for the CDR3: TGCAGCGTAGAAGGAGGGGAGAACTATGGCTACACCTTC. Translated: CSVEGGENYGYTF.